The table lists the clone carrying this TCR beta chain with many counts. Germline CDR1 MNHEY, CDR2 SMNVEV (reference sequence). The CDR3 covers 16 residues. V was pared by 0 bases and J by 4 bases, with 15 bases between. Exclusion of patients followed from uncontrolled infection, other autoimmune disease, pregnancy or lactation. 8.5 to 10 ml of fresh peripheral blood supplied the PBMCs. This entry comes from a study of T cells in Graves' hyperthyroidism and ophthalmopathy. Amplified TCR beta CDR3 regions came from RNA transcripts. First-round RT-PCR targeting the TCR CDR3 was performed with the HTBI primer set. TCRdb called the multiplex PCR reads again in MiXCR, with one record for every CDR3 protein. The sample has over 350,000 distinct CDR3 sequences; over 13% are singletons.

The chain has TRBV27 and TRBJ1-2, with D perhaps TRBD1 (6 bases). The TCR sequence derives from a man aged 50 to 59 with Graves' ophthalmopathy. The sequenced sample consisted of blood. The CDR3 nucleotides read TGTGCCAGCAGTTTATCGAGTGGGGGCGCTGGCTATGGCTACACCTTC. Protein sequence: CASSLSSGGAGYGYTF.